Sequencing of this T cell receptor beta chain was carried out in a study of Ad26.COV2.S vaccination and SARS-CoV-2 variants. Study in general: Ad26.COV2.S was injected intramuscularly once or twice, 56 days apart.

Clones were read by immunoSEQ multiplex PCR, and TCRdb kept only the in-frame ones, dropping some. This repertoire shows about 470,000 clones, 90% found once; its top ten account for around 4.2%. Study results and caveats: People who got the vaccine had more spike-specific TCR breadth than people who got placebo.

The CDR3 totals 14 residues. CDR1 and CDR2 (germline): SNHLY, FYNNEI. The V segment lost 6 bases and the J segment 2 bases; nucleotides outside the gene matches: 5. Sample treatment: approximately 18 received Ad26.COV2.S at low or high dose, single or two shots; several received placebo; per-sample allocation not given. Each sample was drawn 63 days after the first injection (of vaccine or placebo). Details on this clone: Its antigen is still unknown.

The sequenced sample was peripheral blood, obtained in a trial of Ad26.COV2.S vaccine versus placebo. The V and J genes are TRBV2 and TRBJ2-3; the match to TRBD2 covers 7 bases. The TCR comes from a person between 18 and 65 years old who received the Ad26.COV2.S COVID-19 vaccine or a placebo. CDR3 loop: CASSSGTTTDTQYF. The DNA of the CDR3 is TGTGCCAGCAGCTCCGGGACTACCACAGATACGCAGTATTTT. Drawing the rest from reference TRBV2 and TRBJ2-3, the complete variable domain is EPEVTQTPSHQVTQMGQEVILRCVPISNHLYFYWYRQILGQKVEFLVSFYNNEISEKSEIFDDQFSVERPDGSNFTLKIRSTKLEDSAMYFCASSSGTTTDTQYFGPGTRLTVL.